The next 13 T cell receptor beta chains were all read from a single sample in a study of T cell clonality in common variable immunodeficiency. Overall study results and limits: Fewer deletions and N-nucleotide insertions were reportedly seen in common variable immunodeficiency TCR beta sequences.

Antigen specificity for these receptors is unknown. Sequencing used immunoSEQ multiplex PCR; TCRdb keeps in-frame clones, though not all of them. The sample includes about 31,000 clones, none of them occurring once. The sample consisted of peripheral blood mononuclear cells. The receptors here all came from a human donor with common variable immunodeficiency.

In this sample, this clone turned up many times. The read ends 3 residues early relative to the CDR3; the germline J gene fills the gap. The J gene is TRBJ2-5, the V gene TRBV6-2 or TRBV6-3; 12 bases align to TRBD2. Germline loops: CDR1 MNHEY, CDR2 SVGEGT. This CDR3 has 15 amino acids. The junction had 7 bases not matched to a gene; V was cut back by 8 bases and J by 3 bases. CDR3 in amino acids: CASWGTSGYEETQYF. CDR3 DNA, as far as it was read: TGTGCCAGCTGGGGGACTAGCGGGTATGAAGAGACC.

In this sample, this clone turned up many times. The read falls 3 residues short of the CDR3 end, and the missing part is taken from the germline J gene. The chain couples TRBV14 to TRBJ2-5, with a possible D match to TRBD1 (5 bases). Looked up from germline, CDR1 is SGHDN and CDR2 is FVKESK. Deletions cut 1 base from V and 0 bases from J, with 12 bases between. The CDR3 loop spans 16 amino acids. The CDR3 reads CASSQVRPGNQETQYF. The DNA read from the CDR3 is TGTGCCAGCAGCCAAGTTCGTCCAGGGAACCAAGAGACC.

This clone was detected ten times or more. The read gets to within 3 residues of the CDR3 end, and the germline J gene fills in the rest. The chain links TRBV6-4 to TRBJ2-3, with D unclear. CDR1 MRHNA and CDR2 SNTAGT come from the germline V gene. The CDR3 contains 13 residues. V lost 2 bases, J lost 2 bases, and 5 bases lay in between. The CDR3 here is CASSDSFTDTQYF. CDR3 DNA, as far as it was read: TGTGCCAGCAGTGACAGCTTCACAGATACG.

This clone was counted a few times. The read stops 3 residues short of the end of the CDR3; the missing end is completed from the germline J gene. The genes are TRBV30 and TRBJ2-2; no firm D call. V dropped 2 bases and J dropped 7 bases, with 14 bases sitting between them. The CDR3 contains 14 residues. Germline assignment: CDR1 GTSNPN and CDR2 SVGIG (reference sequence). CDR3 DNA (partial): TGTGCCTGGAGTAATCTCCTCGGCGGCGGGGAG. Its protein is CAWSNLLGGGE. The whole CDR3 sequence is CAWSNLLGGGELFF.

To note about this clone: The CDR3 goes on 3 residues after the read ends, and that part is filled in from the germline J gene. The genes are TRBV29-1 and TRBJ1-2; the match to TRBD1 covers 9 bases. CDR1 is SQVTM, CDR2 ANQGSEA, per germline. The CDR3 length is 13 residues. V shed 7 bases, J shed 3 bases, and the junction held 6 bases outside the gene matches. CDR3 residues: CSGGTGLDYGYTF. The CDR3 DNA, read in part, is TGCAGCGGTGGGACAGGGTTAGACTATGGC.

On this clone itself: The read falls 3 residues short of the CDR3 end, and the missing part is taken from the germline J gene. This chain uses TRBV13 with TRBJ2-7; D not resolved. Deletions cut 2 bases from V and 3 bases from J, with 5 bases between. Germline V lookup: CDR1 PRHDT, CDR2 FYEKMQ (reference sequence). The CDR3 sequence is 12 residues long. The DNA read from the CDR3 is TGTGCCAGCAGCTTATCTTTCTACGAG. This codes for CASSLSFYE. The CDR3 in full is CASSLSFYEQYF.

On this clone: The junction departs from germline at one end; a sequencing error may be responsible. The read comes to an end 3 residues before the CDR3 does, leaving the germline J gene to fill in the end. The genes are TRBV7-3 and TRBJ2-2; 7 nucleotides match TRBD2. CDR3 length: 16 amino acids. Germline V gives CDR1 SGHTA, CDR2 FQGTGA. Incomplete CDR3 DNA: TGTGCCAGCAGCTTAAATTCGGGAGGACACACCGGAGAG. It specifies CASSLNSGGHTGE. From start to end, the CDR3 is CASSLNSGGHTGELFF.

About this clone: The read terminates 3 residues ahead of where the CDR3 ends, so the germline J gene completes it. The V and J genes are TRBV19 and TRBJ2-7; no firm D call. The ends were cut back, 6 bases at V and 2 bases at J, with 5 bases in the middle. The CDR3 is 11 amino acids. Germline V gene sequence: CDR1 LNHDA, CDR2 SQIVND (reference sequence). CDR3 DNA, as far as it was read: TGTGCCAGTAGGTCGGCCTACGAG. It specifies CASRSAYE. The CDR3 in its entirety is CASRSAYEQYF.

This clone was observed at least ten times. Read coverage stops 3 residues before the CDR3 terminus; the germline J gene supplies the remainder. The chain uses TRBV2 and TRBJ2-1, with 10 bases lining up with TRBD2. Germline V gene lookup returns CDR1 SNHLY and CDR2 FYNNEI. Germline trimming cut 3 bases from V and 5 bases from J; bases unmatched to any gene: 7. This CDR3 spans 16 amino acids. The covered CDR3 bases are TGTGCCAGCAGTGATAAGGCTAGCGGGAGAAACAATGAG. It translates to CASSDKASGRNNE. The full-length CDR3 reads as CASSDKASGRNNEQFF.

This clone was seen at least ten times. The CDR3 goes on 3 residues after the read ends, and that part is filled in from the germline J gene. The genes are TRBV7-3 and TRBJ1-5, with 10 bases fitting TRBD1. The CDR3 length is 17 residues. The germline V gene has CDR1 SGHTA and CDR2 FQGTGA. With V trimmed by 5 bases and J by 5 bases, 12 bases remained unmatched. Incomplete CDR3 DNA: TGTGCCAGCAGCCCATACCGGGACAGGGGCCCTCATCAGCCC. This gives the protein CASSPYRDRGPHQP. The entire CDR3 protein reads CASSPYRDRGPHQPQHF.

This clone was detected only a few times. The read stops 3 residues short of the end of the CDR3; the missing end is completed from the germline J gene. The chain couples TRBV7-9 to TRBJ1-6; D not certain. V was pared by 4 bases and J by 7 bases, with 11 bases between. CDR1 and CDR2 from the germline V gene are SEHNR and FQNEAQ (reference sequence). CDR3 size: 14 residues. The chain's CDR3 is CASSSRAGNSPLHF. Partial CDR3 DNA: TGTGCCAGCAGCTCTCGGGCGGGAAATTCACCC.

This clone was seen a handful of times. The sequenced fragment ends 3 residues before the CDR3 boundary, so the rest is inferred from the germline J gene. The J gene is TRBJ2-6, the V gene TRBV30; 11 nucleotides agree with TRBD1. This CDR3 comprises 19 residues. V trimming: 3 bases; J trimming: 3 bases; junction bases outside the gene matches: 13. CDR1 GTSNPN and CDR2 SVGIG come from the germline V gene (reference sequence). CDR3 region: CAWSVYSGTGGVGANVLTF. CDR3 DNA (partial): TGTGCCTGGAGCGTTTATTCAGGGACAGGGGGTGTTGGGGCCAACGTC.

The CDR3 region is CASSLLPGQEETQYF. The covered CDR3 bases are TGCGCCAGCAGCCTCCTCCCAGGACAAGAGGAGACC. The chain is built from TRBV5-1 and TRBJ2-5, with a weak D call TRBD1 (5 bases). The read ends 3 residues shy of where the CDR3 ends; the end is completed using the germline J gene. Germline V gives CDR1 SGHRS, CDR2 YFSETQ. V shed 4 bases and J shed 5 bases, with 18 bases lying between them. The CDR3 sequence is 15 residues long.